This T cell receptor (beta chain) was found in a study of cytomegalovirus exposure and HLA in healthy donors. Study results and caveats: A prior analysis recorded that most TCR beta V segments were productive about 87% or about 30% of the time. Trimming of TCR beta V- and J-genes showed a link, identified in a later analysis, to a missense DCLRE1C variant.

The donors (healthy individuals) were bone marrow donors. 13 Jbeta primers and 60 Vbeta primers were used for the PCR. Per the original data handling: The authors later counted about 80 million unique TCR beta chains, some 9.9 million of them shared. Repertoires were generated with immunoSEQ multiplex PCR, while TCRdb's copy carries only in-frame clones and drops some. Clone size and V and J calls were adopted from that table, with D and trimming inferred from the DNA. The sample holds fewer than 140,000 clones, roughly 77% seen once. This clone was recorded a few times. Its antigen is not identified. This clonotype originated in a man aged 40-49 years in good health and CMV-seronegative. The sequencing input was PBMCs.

The CDR3 DNA sequence: TGTGCCAGCAGAGAACGGGGACTAGGGATGGAGACCCAGTACTTC. This encodes CASRERGLGMETQYF. The chain links TRBV2 to TRBJ2-5, with 8 bases lining up with TRBD2. The ends lost 6 bases at V and 5 bases at J; junction bases unmatched: 11. The CDR3 sequence is 15 residues long. Germline V lookup: CDR1 SNHLY, CDR2 FYNNEI.